This entry describes one TCR beta chain. Method: immunoSEQ multiplex PCR; TCRdb's copy keeps in-frame clones and lacks some. The sample contains 80,000 to 100,000 clones, 90% to 97% of which appear only once. This specimen belongs to a study of technical replicates of blood from several donors. The source material was T cells isolated from PBMCs. The TCR was taken from a human donor in good health.

Here the CDR3 reads CASSEPQQGKAQHF. CDR3 sequence (DNA): TGTGCCAGCAGTGAACCCCAACAGGGAAAAGCCCAGCATTTT. The chain recombines TRBV2 with TRBJ1-5; the D gene is possibly TRBD1 (6 bases). Germline-derived CDR1 and CDR2 are SNHLY and FYNNEI. Trimming left V 2 bases short and J 11 bases short, with 16 bases between. The CDR3 totals 14 residues.